This T cell receptor (beta chain) appears in the sequencing data of a study of blood T cell repertoires in COVID-19. V lost 6 bases to trimming and J lost 8 bases; unmatched junction nucleotides: 4. This CDR3 spans 13 amino acids. Germline assignment: CDR1 MRHNA and CDR2 SNTAGT. TCRdb's table, derived via immunoSEQ multiplex PCR, lists solely in-frame clones and lacks some. The sample includes about 280,000 clones, approximately 83% of them seen just once. Specimen: peripheral blood. The TCR was taken from a woman aged 25 to 39 who had recovered from COVID-19. The gene calls are TRBV6-4 and TRBJ1-2; 12 nucleotides align to TRBD1. The CDR3 bases are TGTGCCAGCAGGGGACAGGGGGCTTTAGGCTACACCTTC. Its translation is CASRGQGALGYTF.